These 15 T cell receptor beta chains were all obtained from the same sample, sequenced in a study of T cells in Graves' hyperthyroidism and ophthalmopathy. Template material for amplifying TCR beta CDR3 regions consisted of RNA transcripts. The HTBI primer set served for first-round RT-PCR of the TCR CDR3. From the multiplex PCR reads, TCRdb called clonotypes with MiXCR, one entry per CDR3 protein. Of hundreds of thousands of distinct CDR3 sequences listed, about 15% are singletons. Input material: blood. The receptors come from a woman under 30 with Graves' hyperthyroidism.

Many counts were recorded for this clonotype. J is TRBJ2-5 and V is TRBV11-2, with a possible D match to TRBD2 (7 bases). The CDR3 loop spans 20 amino acids. V dropped 0 bases and J dropped 5 bases, with 28 bases sitting between them. From germline, CDR1 is SGHAT and CDR2 FQNNGV. For the CDR3, the DNA is TGTGCCAGCAGCTTAGAAGTGGGGGGACACTGGCGGGAGTCTTTCGAGACCCAGTACTTC. This translates into CASSLEVGGHWRESFETQYF.

The chain combines TRBV3-1 with TRBJ1-2; tentatively, D is TRBD1 (6 bases). This CDR3 has 14 amino acids. Germline V gene sequence: CDR1 LGHDT, CDR2 YNNKEL (reference sequence). V lost 0 bases to trimming and J lost 4 bases, with 9 bases between them. This chain's CDR3 is CASSQEGGGYGYTF. Here the CDR3 DNA reads TGTGCCAGCAGCCAAGAAGGAGGGGGCTATGGCTACACCTTC.

This clonotype was counted ten times or more. CDR3 amino acids: CASSPSRGGSPEAFF. In nucleotides, the CDR3 is TGCGCCAGCAGCCCTTCCAGAGGAGGGTCCCCTGAAGCTTTCTTT. This rearrangement joins TRBV4-1 to TRBJ1-1; D is ambiguous. The CDR3 is 15 amino acids. V lost 4 bases and J lost 6, with 18 bases in between. Germline values: CDR1 MGHRA, CDR2 YSYEKL.

This rearrangement joins TRBV3-1 to TRBJ2-5; 8 nucleotides match TRBD2. Germline trimming cut 1 base from V and 5 bases from J; bases unmatched to any gene: 3. The CDR3 spans 14 residues. Per the germline V gene, CDR1 is LGHDT and CDR2 is YNNKEL (reference sequence). DNA of the CDR3: TGTGCCAGCAGCCAAGGGACTAGCTGGGAGACCCAGTACTTC. Its protein product is CASSQGTSWETQYF.

The rearrangement uses TRBV19 and TRBJ1-3; no clear D. V was trimmed by 9 bases and J by 0 bases, leaving 9 bases between them. Germline V CDR1 and CDR2: LNHDA, SQIVND (reference sequence). The length of the CDR3 is 13 residues. The CDR3 DNA reads TGTGCCAGCTCGGGGTTCTCTGGAAACACCATATATTTT. Its translation: CASSGFSGNTIYF.

V is TRBV28 and J is TRBJ2-2; a possible D gene is TRBD1 (5 bases). The germline V and J ends were trimmed by 2 bases and 7 bases, with 11 bases remaining between them. The CDR3 is 14 residues long. The germline CDR1 and CDR2 sequences are MDHEN and SYDVKM. The CDR3, as DNA: TGTGCCAGCAGTTTACAGGGTGGCGGCGGGGAGCTGTTTTTT. Translating it yields CASSLQGGGGELFF.

This clonotype was observed at least ten times. The chain has TRBV7-9 and TRBJ2-7; D may correspond to TRBD1 or TRBD2 (8 bases each). In germline, CDR1 is SEHNR, CDR2 FQNEAQ (reference sequence). V was clipped by 4 bases and J by 12 bases, with 22 bases between them. The CDR3 has 14 residues. CDR3 DNA sequence: TGTGCCAGCAGCTCCACGGGGGGGACAGGTCCGCCGTACTTC. It specifies CASSSTGGTGPPYF.

This clonotype was observed many times. The chain links TRBV18 to TRBJ2-7; the D is unclear. Germline lookup yields CDR1 KGHSH and CDR2 LQKENI. The V end lost 2 bases, the J end lost 3 bases, and 5 bases lay between the germline ends. CDR3 size: 12 residues. This chain's CDR3 is CASSPGFYEQYF. The CDR3 coding sequence is TGTGCCAGCTCACCAGGGTTCTACGAGCAGTACTTC.

This clonotype was counted at least ten times. The rearrangement joins TRBV7-9 to TRBJ1-2; 7 nucleotides align to TRBD1. The CDR3 has 16 amino acids. CDR1 is SEHNR and CDR2 is FQNEAQ in the germline V gene (reference sequence). After removal of 3 bases from V and 1 base from J, the junction contained 8 bases not matched to a gene. The CDR3 loop is CASSFFQGEFNYGYTF. The CDR3 DNA reads as TGTGCCAGCAGCTTTTTCCAGGGGGAGTTTAACTATGGCTACACCTTC.

This clonotype was counted only a few times. The V and J genes are TRBV6-2 or TRBV6-3 and TRBJ2-7, with a weak D call TRBD1 (8 bases). V was shortened by 6 bases and J by 3 bases, with 24 bases between the two germline ends. The germline CDR1 and CDR2 sequences are MNHEY and SVGEGT. The CDR3 has 17 amino acids. The CDR3 is CASRRAVGAGQVYEQYF. CDR3 nucleotide sequence: TGTGCCAGCAGGAGAGCCGTGGGAGCGGGACAGGTCTACGAGCAGTACTTC.

This clonotype was seen ten or more times. V usage is TRBV7-2 and J usage is TRBJ2-1; D is perhaps TRBD2 (6 bases). Trimming took off 4 bases at V and 3 bases at J, with 13 bases between the two ends. The CDR3 runs 15 residues. The V gene's germline CDR1 is SGHTA and CDR2 FQGNSA. DNA for the CDR3: TGTGCCAGCAGCTCCCGACTAGGATTCTACAATGAGCAGTTCTTC. This encodes CASSSRLGFYNEQFF.

This clonotype was detected ten times or more. This chain links TRBV2 with TRBJ1-3; D is unclear. CDR1 is SNHLY, CDR2 FYNNEI, per germline. Trimming took off 3 bases at V and 0 bases at J, with 6 bases between the two ends. The CDR3 sequence is 14 residues long. The CDR3 DNA reads TGTGCCAGCAGTGAGGTTAGCTCTGGAAACACCATATATTTT. Translation: CASSEVSSGNTIYF.

This clonotype was detected ten times or more. V is TRBV20-1 and J is TRBJ2-5, with D maybe TRBD2 (5 bases). This CDR3 has 12 amino acids. Germline CDR1 and CDR2: DFQATT and SNEGSKA (reference sequence). The ends were cut back, 5 bases at V and 5 bases at J, with 12 bases in the middle. For the CDR3, the DNA is TGCAGTGCTTGGACTGGCGGCGAGACCCAGTACTTC. It yields the protein CSAWTGGETQYF.

This clonotype was found a few times. Since a much larger clone is just one base distant, this may be a read error. In DNA, the CDR3 is TGTGCCGGCAGTCTTCAGGGCCCGAGGGGTGGCTACACCTTC. Protein sequence: CAGSLQGPRGGYTF. This chain connects TRBV27 to TRBJ1-2; tentative D call: TRBD1 (5 bases). The CDR3 sequence is 14 residues long. Germline-derived CDR1 and CDR2 are MNHEY and SMNVEV (reference sequence).

The table lists this clonotype with a few counts. A much larger clone lies a single base off, so this may be a read error. This chain uses TRBV28 with TRBJ2-1; D not resolved. CDR3 length equals 11 residues. Germline loops: CDR1 MDHEN, CDR2 SYDVKM. CDR3 sequence reads: CASSGINEQSF. The CDR3 DNA reads TGTGCCAGCAGTGGAATCAATGAGCAGTCCTTC.